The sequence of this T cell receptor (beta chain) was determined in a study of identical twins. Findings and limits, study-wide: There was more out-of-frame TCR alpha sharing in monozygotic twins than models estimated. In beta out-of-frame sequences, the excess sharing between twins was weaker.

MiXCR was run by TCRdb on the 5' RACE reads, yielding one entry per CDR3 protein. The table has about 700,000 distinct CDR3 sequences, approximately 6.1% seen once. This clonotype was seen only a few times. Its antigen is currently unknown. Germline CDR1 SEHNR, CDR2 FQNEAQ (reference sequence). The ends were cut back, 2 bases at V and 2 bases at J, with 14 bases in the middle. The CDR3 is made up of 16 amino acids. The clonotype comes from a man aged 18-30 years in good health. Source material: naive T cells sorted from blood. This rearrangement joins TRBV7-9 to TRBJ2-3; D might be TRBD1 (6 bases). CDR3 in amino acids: CASSLSMTGATDTQYF. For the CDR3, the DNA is TGTGCCAGCAGCTTATCCATGACAGGAGCCACAGATACGCAGTATTTT. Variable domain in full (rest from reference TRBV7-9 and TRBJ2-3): DTGVSQNPRHKITKRGQNVTFRCDPISEHNRLYWYRQTLGQGPEFLTYFQNEAQLEKSRLLSDRFSAERPKGSFSTLEIQRTEQGDSAMYLCASSLSMTGATDTQYFGPGTRLTVL.